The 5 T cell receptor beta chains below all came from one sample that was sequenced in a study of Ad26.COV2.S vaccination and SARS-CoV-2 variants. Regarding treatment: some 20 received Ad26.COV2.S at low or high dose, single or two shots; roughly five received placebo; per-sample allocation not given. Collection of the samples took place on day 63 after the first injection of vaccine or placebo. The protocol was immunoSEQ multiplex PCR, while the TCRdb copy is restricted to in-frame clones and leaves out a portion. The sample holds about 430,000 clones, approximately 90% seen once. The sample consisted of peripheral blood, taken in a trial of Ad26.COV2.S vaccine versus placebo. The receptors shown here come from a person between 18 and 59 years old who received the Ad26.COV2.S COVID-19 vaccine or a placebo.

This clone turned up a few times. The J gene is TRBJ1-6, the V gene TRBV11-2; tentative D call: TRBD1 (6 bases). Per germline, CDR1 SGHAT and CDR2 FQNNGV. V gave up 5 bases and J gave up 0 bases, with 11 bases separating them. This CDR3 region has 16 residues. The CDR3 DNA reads TGTGCCAGCAGCCCCTCGGACAGCTCCTATAATTCACCCCTCCACTTT. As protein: CASSPSDSSYNSPLHF.

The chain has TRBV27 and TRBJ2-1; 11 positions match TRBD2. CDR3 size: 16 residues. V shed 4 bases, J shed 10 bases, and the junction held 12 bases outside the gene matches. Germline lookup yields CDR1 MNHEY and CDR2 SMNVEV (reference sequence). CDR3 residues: CASSYGLAGPVGEQFF. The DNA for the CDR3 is TGTGCCAGCAGTTACGGACTAGCGGGCCCTGTGGGGGAGCAGTTCTTC.

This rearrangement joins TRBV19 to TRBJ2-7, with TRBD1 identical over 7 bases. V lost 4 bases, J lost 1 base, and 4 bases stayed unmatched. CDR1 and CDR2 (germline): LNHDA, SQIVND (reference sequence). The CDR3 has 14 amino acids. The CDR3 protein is CASSSTGQSYEQYF. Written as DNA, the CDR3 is TGTGCCAGTAGTAGTACGGGACAGTCCTACGAGCAGTACTTC.

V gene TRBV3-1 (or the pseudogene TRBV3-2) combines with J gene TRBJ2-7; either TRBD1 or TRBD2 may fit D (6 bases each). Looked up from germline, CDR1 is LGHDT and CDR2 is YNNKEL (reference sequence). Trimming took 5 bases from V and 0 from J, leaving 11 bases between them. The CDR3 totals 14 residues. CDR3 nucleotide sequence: TGTGCCAGCAGCTCGCGGGACACCTCCTACGAGCAGTACTTC. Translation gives CASSSRDTSYEQYF.

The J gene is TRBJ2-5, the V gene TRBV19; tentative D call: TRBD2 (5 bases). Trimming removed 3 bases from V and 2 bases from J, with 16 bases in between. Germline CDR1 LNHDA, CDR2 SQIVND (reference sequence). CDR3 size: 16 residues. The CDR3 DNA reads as TGTGCCAGTAGTATGTCCCAGTGGGAGCTTCAAGAGACCCAGTACTTC. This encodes CASSMSQWELQETQYF.